This T cell receptor (beta chain) is drawn from a study of T cell responses to AZD1222 COVID-19 vaccine. Concerning this clone: The antigen is undetermined.

TCRdb's table, derived via immunoSEQ multiplex PCR, lists solely in-frame clones and lacks some. The sample contains 100,000 to 150,000 clones, 75% to 90% of which appear only once. Findings of the study overall: Donors, mostly white British, included more females; clonal diversity was possibly underestimated. Targeting of unmutated variant regions was reportedly seen in nearly half of spike-specific TCRs.

Germline V gene data show CDR1 as SEHNR and CDR2 as FQNEAQ (reference sequence). Trimming stripped 0 bases from V and 5 bases from J, with 16 bases between. CDR3 size: 16 residues. This specimen consisted of peripheral blood, obtained 28 days after the second AZD1222 dose. The sequence was obtained from an adult who received the AZD1222 COVID-19 vaccine. The rearrangement links TRBV7-9 to TRBJ1-1; D ambiguous. The CDR3 loop is CASSLADWTVWTEAFF. The CDR3, as DNA: TGTGCCAGCAGCTTAGCGGACTGGACGGTCTGGACTGAAGCTTTCTTT.